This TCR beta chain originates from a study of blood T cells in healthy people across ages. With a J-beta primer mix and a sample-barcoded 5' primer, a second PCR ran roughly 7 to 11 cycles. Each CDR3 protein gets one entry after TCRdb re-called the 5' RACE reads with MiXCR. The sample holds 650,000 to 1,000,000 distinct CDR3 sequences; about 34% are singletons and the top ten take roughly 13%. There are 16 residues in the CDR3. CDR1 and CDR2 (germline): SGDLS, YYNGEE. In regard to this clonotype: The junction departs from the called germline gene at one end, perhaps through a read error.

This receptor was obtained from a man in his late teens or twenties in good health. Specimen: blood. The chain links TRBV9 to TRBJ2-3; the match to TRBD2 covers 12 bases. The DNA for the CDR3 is TGTGCCGGCAGCGGCAGACTAGCGGGGGAAACGGATACGCAGTATTTT. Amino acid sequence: CAGSGRLAGETDTQYF.